These T cell receptor beta chains were read from a single sample in a study of early T cells in non-severe SARS-CoV-2 infection. TCRdb passed the 5' RACE reads through MiXCR, listing each CDR3 protein once. The sample holds tens of thousands of distinct CDR3 sequences; 6% to 7.5% are singletons and the top ten take roughly 4.8%. The sequenced sample consisted of whole blood. These receptors all stem from an adult who was a healthcare worker with PCR-confirmed SARS-CoV-2 infection or an uninfected control (not recorded which). CDR3s include the opening cysteine and the closing phenylalanine or tryptophan. The order of the fields is J gene, clone size, V gene, D gene, CDR3 protein, CDR3 DNA. The D gene is left open where the match is weak. Only part of the rows carry a size: once, few, many, or a class if the clone is expanded.

j_call: TRBJ2-2; clone_size: many; v_call: TRBV7-9; d_call: NA; cdr3_aa: CASSLVGELFF; cdr3_nt: TGTGCCAGCAGCTTAGTCGGGGAGCTGTTTTTT
j_call: TRBJ1-5; clone_size: few; v_call: TRBV10-2; d_call: NA; cdr3_aa: CASAGMNNQPQHF; cdr3_nt: TGCGCCAGCGCCGGGATGAACAATCAGCCCCAGCATTTT
j_call: TRBJ1-6; clone_size: many; v_call: TRBV19; d_call: NA; cdr3_aa: CATQMQAGSYNSPLHF; cdr3_nt: TGTGCCACACAGATGCAGGCCGGCTCCTATAATTCACCCCTCCACTTT
j_call: TRBJ1-6; clone_size: NA; v_call: TRBV5-4; d_call: TRBD1; cdr3_aa: CASSRGQGATLNSPLHF; cdr3_nt: TGTGCCAGCAGCCGCGGACAGGGGGCAACTCTTAATTCACCCCTCCACTTT
j_call: TRBJ1-1; clone_size: medium-sized; v_call: TRBV7-9; d_call: TRBD1; cdr3_aa: CASSSSDREAFF; cdr3_nt: TGTGCCAGCAGCTCATCGGACAGGGAGGCTTTCTTT
j_call: TRBJ1-6; clone_size: many; v_call: TRBV20-1; d_call: TRBD1; cdr3_aa: CSANGQGSPLHF; cdr3_nt: TGCAGTGCTAACGGACAGGGCTCACCCCTCCACTTT
j_call: TRBJ1-2; clone_size: many; v_call: TRBV5-4; d_call: TRBD1; cdr3_aa: CASSFPGQGGIYGYTF; cdr3_nt: TGTGCCAGCAGCTTCCCGGGACAGGGAGGGATCTATGGCTACACCTTC
j_call: TRBJ2-7; clone_size: once; v_call: TRBV10-2; d_call: NA; cdr3_aa: CASNLYETTSYEQYF; cdr3_nt: TGCGCCAGCAACTTGTACGAGACAACCTCCTACGAGCAGTACTTC
j_call: TRBJ2-2; clone_size: NA; v_call: TRBV2; d_call: NA; cdr3_aa: CASISRGNTGELFF; cdr3_nt: TGTGCCAGCATTTCGCGGGGGAACACCGGGGAGCTGTTTTTT
j_call: TRBJ2-3; clone_size: many; v_call: TRBV10-3; d_call: TRBD1; cdr3_aa: CAISRDSLDTQYF; cdr3_nt: TGTGCCATCAGCCGGGACAGCCTGGATACGCAGTATTTT
j_call: TRBJ1-5; clone_size: many; v_call: TRBV27; d_call: TRBD1; cdr3_aa: CASRWGQSSNQPQHF; cdr3_nt: TGTGCCAGCAGATGGGGACAGTCTAGCAATCAGCCCCAGCATTTT
j_call: TRBJ2-1; clone_size: many; v_call: TRBV4-2; d_call: NA; cdr3_aa: CASSSASYNEQFF; cdr3_nt: TGTGCCAGCAGTAGTGCCTCCTACAATGAGCAGTTCTTC
j_call: TRBJ2-7; clone_size: few; v_call: TRBV7-6; d_call: NA; cdr3_aa: CASSLFGTPYEQYF; cdr3_nt: TGTGCCAGCAGCTTATTTGGGACCCCATACGAGCAGTACTTC
j_call: TRBJ2-3; clone_size: NA; v_call: TRBV20-1; d_call: TRBD1; cdr3_aa: CSAQGQRTSTDTQYF; cdr3_nt: TGCAGTGCTCAGGGACAGCGTACTAGCACAGATACGCAGTATTTT
j_call: TRBJ2-7; clone_size: many; v_call: TRBV7-9; d_call: NA; cdr3_aa: CASSFLLAGTSSYEQYF; cdr3_nt: TGTGCCAGCAGCTTCTTACTGGCCGGTACGAGCTCCTACGAGCAGTACTTC
j_call: TRBJ2-7; clone_size: NA; v_call: TRBV3-1; d_call: NA; cdr3_aa: CASSPSSRGNSYEQYF; cdr3_nt: TGTGCCAGCAGCCCATCTAGCCGGGGGAACTCTTACGAGCAGTACTTC
j_call: TRBJ2-3; clone_size: few; v_call: TRBV14; d_call: TRBD2; cdr3_aa: CASSQGDYYTDTQYF; cdr3_nt: TGTGCCAGCAGCCAGGGGGACTACTACACAGATACGCAGTATTTT
j_call: TRBJ1-2; clone_size: few; v_call: TRBV15; d_call: NA; cdr3_aa: CATSRGSPRNYGYTF; cdr3_nt: TGTGCCACCAGCAGGGGCAGCCCAAGGAACTATGGCTACACCTTC
j_call: TRBJ1-5; clone_size: NA; v_call: TRBV4-2; d_call: TRBD1; cdr3_aa: CASSLDRGNQPQHF; cdr3_nt: TGTGCCAGCAGCCTGGACAGGGGCAATCAGCCCCAGCATTTT
j_call: TRBJ2-3; clone_size: many; v_call: TRBV12-3/TRBV12-4; d_call: NA; cdr3_aa: CASSGESVTQYF; cdr3_nt: TGTGCCAGCAGCGGCGAGTCGGTTACGCAGTATTTT
j_call: TRBJ2-3; clone_size: few; v_call: TRBV7-2; d_call: NA; cdr3_aa: CASIPDASGTPDTQYF; cdr3_nt: TGTGCCAGCATCCCAGATGCAAGCGGAACACCAGATACGCAGTATTTT
j_call: TRBJ1-2; clone_size: few; v_call: TRBV3-1; d_call: TRBD1; cdr3_aa: CASSQVLHTGTEPYGYTF; cdr3_nt: TGTGCCAGCAGCCAAGTCCTACACACCGGGACAGAACCTTATGGCTACACCTTC
j_call: TRBJ2-7; clone_size: NA; v_call: TRBV6-5; d_call: NA; cdr3_aa: CASRVKLWGEQYF; cdr3_nt: TGTGCCAGCAGAGTTAAACTATGGGGGGAGCAGTACTTC
j_call: TRBJ2-1; clone_size: many; v_call: TRBV5-6; d_call: NA; cdr3_aa: CASRPKGSGALGTEQFF; cdr3_nt: TGTGCCAGCAGACCCAAGGGCTCGGGGGCGCTAGGGACTGAGCAGTTCTTC
j_call: TRBJ2-7; clone_size: few; v_call: TRBV20-1; d_call: TRBD2; cdr3_aa: CSARDSDAGGYEQYF; cdr3_nt: TGCAGTGCTAGAGATAGTGACGCGGGGGGCTACGAGCAGTACTTC
j_call: TRBJ2-7; clone_size: many; v_call: TRBV29-1; d_call: TRBD1; cdr3_aa: CSVGSGTGVYEQYF; cdr3_nt: TGCAGCGTCGGTTCCGGGACAGGGGTCTACGAGCAGTACTTC
j_call: TRBJ2-5; clone_size: few; v_call: TRBV3-1; d_call: TRBD1; cdr3_aa: CASSQGTGWTMETQYF; cdr3_nt: TGTGCCAGCAGCCAAGGGACAGGGTGGACGATGGAGACCCAGTACTTC
j_call: TRBJ1-2; clone_size: few; v_call: TRBV20-1; d_call: TRBD1; cdr3_aa: CSASPPGTGGGYGYTF; cdr3_nt: TGCAGTGCTAGCCCACCCGGGACAGGGGGGGGCTATGGCTACACCTTC
j_call: TRBJ2-1; clone_size: few; v_call: TRBV6-1; d_call: NA; cdr3_aa: CASSKTSNVYNEQFF; cdr3_nt: TGTGCCAGCAGTAAGACTAGTAACGTTTACAATGAGCAGTTCTTC
j_call: TRBJ2-5; clone_size: many; v_call: TRBV7-6; d_call: NA; cdr3_aa: CASSVIVQETQYF; cdr3_nt: TGTGCCAGCAGCGTTATTGTCCAAGAGACCCAGTACTTC
j_call: TRBJ2-7; clone_size: few; v_call: TRBV3-1; d_call: NA; cdr3_aa: CASSQDSGYSEDEQYF; cdr3_nt: TGTGCCAGCAGCCAAGATTCGGGCTACTCCGAAGACGAGCAGTACTTC
j_call: TRBJ2-7; clone_size: many; v_call: TRBV7-9; d_call: NA; cdr3_aa: CASSVSYEQYF; cdr3_nt: TGTGCCAGCAGCGTCTCCTACGAGCAGTACTTC
j_call: TRBJ2-3; clone_size: many; v_call: TRBV13; d_call: TRBD1; cdr3_aa: CASSSTTGTGVPDTQYF; cdr3_nt: TGTGCCAGCAGCTCCACAACCGGGACAGGGGTCCCAGATACGCAGTATTTT
j_call: TRBJ1-2; clone_size: NA; v_call: TRBV6-2/TRBV6-3; d_call: NA; cdr3_aa: CASGTYHGYTF; cdr3_nt: TGTGCCAGCGGGACATACCATGGCTACACCTTC
j_call: TRBJ2-2; clone_size: many; v_call: TRBV27; d_call: NA; cdr3_aa: CASSLVDTGELFF; cdr3_nt: TGTGCCAGCAGTTTGGTCGACACCGGGGAGCTGTTTTTT
j_call: TRBJ2-1; clone_size: few; v_call: TRBV20-1; d_call: TRBD2; cdr3_aa: CSAPLTQLAGPYNEQFF; cdr3_nt: TGCAGTGCTCCGCTTACCCAATTAGCGGGGCCGTACAATGAGCAGTTCTTC
j_call: TRBJ2-5; clone_size: many; v_call: TRBV5-1; d_call: NA; cdr3_aa: CASALEPQETQYF; cdr3_nt: TGCGCCAGCGCACTCGAGCCACAAGAGACCCAGTACTTC
j_call: TRBJ1-6; clone_size: many; v_call: TRBV6-6; d_call: TRBD1; cdr3_aa: CASSYKSRDRGSPLHF; cdr3_nt: TGTGCCAGCAGTTACAAATCCCGGGACAGGGGCTCACCCCTCCACTTT
j_call: TRBJ1-6; clone_size: NA; v_call: TRBV12-3/TRBV12-4; d_call: NA; cdr3_aa: CASSPRGEYNSPLHF; cdr3_nt: TGTGCCAGCAGCCCCCGTGGGGAATATAATTCACCCCTCCACTTT
j_call: TRBJ2-5; clone_size: NA; v_call: TRBV6-2/TRBV6-3; d_call: TRBD2; cdr3_aa: CASSYITSGSQETQYF; cdr3_nt: TGTGCCAGCAGTTACATTACTAGCGGATCCCAAGAGACCCAGTACTTC
j_call: TRBJ1-4; clone_size: NA; v_call: TRBV11-2; d_call: NA; cdr3_aa: CASSSRADVEKLFF; cdr3_nt: TGTGCCAGCAGTTCGAGGGCGGACGTGGAAAAACTGTTTTTT
j_call: TRBJ2-2; clone_size: NA; v_call: TRBV2; d_call: TRBD1; cdr3_aa: CASSGQGVTGELFF; cdr3_nt: TGTGCCAGCTCGGGACAGGGAGTCACCGGGGAGCTGTTTTTT
j_call: TRBJ2-2; clone_size: NA; v_call: TRBV20-1; d_call: NA; cdr3_aa: CSAREANTGELFF; cdr3_nt: TGCAGTGCTAGGGAGGCGAACACCGGGGAGCTGTTTTTT
j_call: TRBJ2-1; clone_size: medium-sized; v_call: TRBV7-7; d_call: NA; cdr3_aa: CASSLGDYSNEQFF; cdr3_nt: TGTGCTAGCAGCTTAGGAGACTACTCCAATGAGCAGTTCTTC
j_call: TRBJ2-1; clone_size: few; v_call: TRBV20-1; d_call: NA; cdr3_aa: CSARSYASSYNEQFF; cdr3_nt: TGCAGTGCTAGGTCGTATGCGAGCTCCTACAATGAGCAGTTCTTC
j_call: TRBJ2-5; clone_size: few; v_call: TRBV6-6; d_call: NA; cdr3_aa: CASRFGGAVGETQYF; cdr3_nt: TGTGCCAGCAGATTTGGCGGAGCCGTGGGGGAGACCCAGTACTTC
j_call: TRBJ2-3; clone_size: many; v_call: TRBV11-2; d_call: TRBD1; cdr3_aa: CASRPQGVRTDTQYF; cdr3_nt: TGTGCCAGCAGACCTCAGGGGGTCCGCACAGATACGCAGTATTTT
j_call: TRBJ1-1; clone_size: NA; v_call: TRBV5-6; d_call: NA; cdr3_aa: CASSLMGYGTEAFF; cdr3_nt: TGTGCCAGCAGCTTGATGGGTTATGGCACTGAAGCTTTCTTT
j_call: TRBJ2-7; clone_size: NA; v_call: TRBV20-1; d_call: TRBD1; cdr3_aa: CSAGGQASSYEQYF; cdr3_nt: TGCAGTGCGGGGGGACAGGCCAGCTCCTACGAGCAGTACTTC
j_call: TRBJ1-2; clone_size: few; v_call: TRBV6-6; d_call: NA; cdr3_aa: CASSREPNYGYTF; cdr3_nt: TGTGCCAGCAGTCGAGAGCCCAACTATGGCTACACCTTC
j_call: TRBJ2-3; clone_size: many; v_call: TRBV7-2; d_call: TRBD1; cdr3_aa: CASSPLTGYVTDTQYF; cdr3_nt: TGTGCCAGCAGCCCCCTGACAGGGTATGTGACAGATACGCAGTATTTT